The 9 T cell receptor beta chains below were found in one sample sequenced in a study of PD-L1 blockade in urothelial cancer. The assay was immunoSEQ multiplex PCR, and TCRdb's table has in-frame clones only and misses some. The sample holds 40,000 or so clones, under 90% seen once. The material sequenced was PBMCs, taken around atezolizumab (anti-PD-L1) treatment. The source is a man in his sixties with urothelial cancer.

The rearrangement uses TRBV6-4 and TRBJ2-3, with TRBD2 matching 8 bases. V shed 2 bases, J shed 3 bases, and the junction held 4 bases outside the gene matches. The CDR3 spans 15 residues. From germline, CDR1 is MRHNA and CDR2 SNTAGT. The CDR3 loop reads CASSDIAGPTDTQYF. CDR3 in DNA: TGTGCCAGCAGTGACATAGCGGGGCCGACAGATACGCAGTATTTT.

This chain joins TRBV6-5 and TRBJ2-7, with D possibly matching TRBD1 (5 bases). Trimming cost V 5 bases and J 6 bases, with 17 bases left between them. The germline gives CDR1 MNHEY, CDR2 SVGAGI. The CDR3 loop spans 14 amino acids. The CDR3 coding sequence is TGTGCCAGCAGTCCCCAGGGATTTTTAAGCGAGCAGTACTTC. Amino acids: CASSPQGFLSEQYF.

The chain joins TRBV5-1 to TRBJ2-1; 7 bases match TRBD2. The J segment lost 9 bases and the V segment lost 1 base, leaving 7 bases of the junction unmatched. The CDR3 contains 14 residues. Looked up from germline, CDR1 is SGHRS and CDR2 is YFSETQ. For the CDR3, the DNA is TGCGCCAGCAGCTTGAACGGGGGGACGGGTGAGCAGTTCTTC. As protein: CASSLNGGTGEQFF.

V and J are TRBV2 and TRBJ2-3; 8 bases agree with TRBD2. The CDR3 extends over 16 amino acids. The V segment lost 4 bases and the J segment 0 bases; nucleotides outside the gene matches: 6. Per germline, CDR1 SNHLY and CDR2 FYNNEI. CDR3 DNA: TGTGCCAGCAGTGGAGGGACTAGACCTAGCACAGATACGCAGTATTTT. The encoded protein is CASSGGTRPSTDTQYF.

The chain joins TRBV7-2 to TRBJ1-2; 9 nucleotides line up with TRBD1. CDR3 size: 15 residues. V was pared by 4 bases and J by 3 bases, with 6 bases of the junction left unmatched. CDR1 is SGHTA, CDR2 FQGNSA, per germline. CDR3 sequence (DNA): TGTGCCAGCAGCTCCCGACAGGGGGTGCACTATGGCTACACCTTC. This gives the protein CASSSRQGVHYGYTF.

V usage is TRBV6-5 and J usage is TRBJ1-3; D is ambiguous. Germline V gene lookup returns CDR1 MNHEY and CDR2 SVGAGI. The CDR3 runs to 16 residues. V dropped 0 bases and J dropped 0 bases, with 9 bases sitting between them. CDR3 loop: CASSYSGRFSGNTIYF. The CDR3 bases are TGTGCCAGCAGTTACTCTGGCAGATTCTCTGGAAACACCATATATTTT.

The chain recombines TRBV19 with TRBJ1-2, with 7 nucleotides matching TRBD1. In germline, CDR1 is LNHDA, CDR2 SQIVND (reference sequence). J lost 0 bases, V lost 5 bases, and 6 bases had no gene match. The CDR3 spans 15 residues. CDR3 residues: CASSATGWTNYGYTF. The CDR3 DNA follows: TGTGCCAGTAGTGCGACAGGGTGGACTAACTATGGCTACACCTTC.

As DNA, the CDR3 is TGTGCCAGCAGGCTTCGCGGGGGGTTATACGAGCAGTACTTC. Translation gives CASRLRGGLYEQYF. The chain combines TRBV6-1 with TRBJ2-7, with TRBD2 matching over 8 bases. The length of the CDR3 is 14 residues. Trimming took 6 bases from V and 4 from J; bases not matched to a gene: 8. Germline values: CDR1 MNHNS, CDR2 SASEGT.

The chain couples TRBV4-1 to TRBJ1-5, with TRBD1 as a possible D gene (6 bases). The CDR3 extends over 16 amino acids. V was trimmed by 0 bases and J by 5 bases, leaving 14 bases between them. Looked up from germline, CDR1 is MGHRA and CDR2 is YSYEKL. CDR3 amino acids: CASSQDAQGAYQPQHF. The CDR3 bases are TGCGCCAGCAGCCAAGATGCACAGGGAGCATATCAGCCCCAGCATTTT.